The 28 T cell receptor beta chains given below trace back to one sample, sequenced in a study of T cells after yellow fever vaccination (dated by TCRdb to between 2019 and 2020). In light of the paper, this sample's treatment or condition label describes: live attenuated yellow fever vaccine strain. The library relied on 5' RACE. Instrument on record: Illumina HiSeq 2500. TCRdb redid the processing of the public reads, applying fastp at Q25 and MiXCR, and retained in-frame beta chains. Entries that share a CDR3 protein sequence are merged under the most common genes and DNA. The sample has hundreds of thousands of distinct CDR3 sequences on record, over 8% of them singletons. 15% to 20% of the sample rests with the top ten. Sequenced material: PBMCs, taken on the day of the first yellow fever vaccination. All receptors derive from a man between 18 and 29 years old who received the YFV17D yellow fever vaccine.

There are a few counts of this clonotype. The chain links TRBV3-1 to TRBJ1-1; 9 nucleotides line up with TRBD1. This CDR3 is 14 amino acids long. Germline V gives CDR1 LGHDT, CDR2 YNNKEL (reference sequence). Trimming removed 3 bases from V and 8 bases from J; junction bases left unmatched: 7. CDR3 nucleotides: TGTGCCAGCAGCCATGGGACAGGGTTTAAAGAAGCTTTCTTT. Translation: CASSHGTGFKEAFF.

There are a few counts of this clonotype. The chain couples TRBV5-6 to TRBJ2-5, with D hard to call. CDR3 size: 12 residues. Germline CDR1 reads SGHDT; CDR2 reads YYEEEE. Between the trimmed V and J ends, which lost 6 bases and 5 bases, there was a span of 11 bases. The CDR3 spells CASKRFGETQYF. The CDR3 DNA follows: TGTGCCAGCAAAAGGTTTGGGGAGACCCAGTACTTC.

The table lists this clonotype with a few counts. The gene calls are TRBV12-3 or TRBV12-4 and TRBJ2-6; TRBD2 matches at 7 bases. The junction had 10 bases not matched to a gene; V was cut back by 6 bases and J by 2 bases. This CDR3 has 17 residues. In DNA form, the CDR3 reads TGTGCCAGCAGCCTACTAGCGATCGGGGCTGGGGCCAACGTCCTGACTTTC. Translated, it gives CASSLLAIGAGANVLTF.

This clonotype has ten or more counts. The chain couples TRBV7-2 to TRBJ2-7; TRBD2 aligns across 12 bases. The CDR3 has 16 amino acids. The junction had 5 bases not matched to a gene; V was cut back by 4 bases and J by 1 base. Germline CDR1 SGHTA, CDR2 FQGNSA. The CDR3 is CASSSPTSGGSYEQYF. In nucleotides, the CDR3 is TGTGCCAGCAGCTCGCCGACTAGCGGGGGATCCTACGAGCAGTACTTC.

CDR3 loop: CASSPDGGSYEQYV. The CDR3 coding sequence is TGTGCCAGCAGCCCCGACGGGGGGTCCTACGAGCAGTACGTC. The chain joins TRBV7-2 to TRBJ2-7; 7 bases are shared with TRBD2. The CDR3 spans 14 residues. Germline CDR1 is SGHTA and CDR2 is FQGNSA. With V trimmed by 5 bases and J by 1 base, 5 bases remained unmatched.

This clonotype was picked up many times. This chain uses TRBV12-3 or TRBV12-4 with TRBJ1-1; possible D gene TRBD1, 5 bases. The CDR3 is 14 residues long. Trimming took off 7 bases at V and 4 bases at J, with 16 bases between the two ends. CDR3 amino acids: CASKFGGYSTEAFF. CDR3 sequence (DNA): TGTGCCAGCAAATTCGGGGGGTATAGCACTGAAGCTTTCTTT.

V usage is TRBV4-1 and J usage is TRBJ1-2; 8 bases are a match to TRBD1. This CDR3 comprises 14 residues. CDR1 is MGHRA, CDR2 YSYEKL, per germline. The J segment lost 7 bases and the V segment lost 3 bases, leaving 7 bases of the junction unmatched. CDR3 nucleotide sequence: TGCGCCAGCAGCCAGGGAGACAGGGGAGGTGGCTACACCTTC. This sequence encodes CASSQGDRGGGYTF.

This clonotype was recorded many times. J is TRBJ1-5 and V is TRBV5-1; possible D gene TRBD1, 5 bases. The germline gives CDR1 SGHRS, CDR2 YFSETQ. The CDR3 consists of 14 residues. V gave up 0 bases and J gave up 4 bases, with 8 bases separating them. CDR3 loop: CASSLGDQNQPQHF. As DNA, the CDR3 is TGCGCCAGCAGCTTGGGGGACCAGAATCAGCCCCAGCATTTT. Based on the CDR3 plus reference TRBV5-1 and TRBJ1-5, the full variable domain is KAGVTQTPRYLIKTRGQQVTLSCSPISGHRSVSWYQQTPGQGLQFLFEYFSETQRNKGNFPGRFSGRQFSNSRSEMNVSTLELGDSALYLCASSLGDQNQPQHFGDGTRLSIL.

The chain combines TRBV12-5 with TRBJ2-3, with D perhaps assigned TRBD1 or TRBD2 (5 bases each). The CDR3 extends over 16 amino acids. The germline V gene has CDR1 LGHNT and CDR2 FRNRAP. V lost 5 bases and J 0 bases, leaving 15 bases between the germline ends. The CDR3 DNA follows: TGTGCTAGTGGTACCCCCTTCGGGGCTAGCACAGATACGCAGTATTTT. Its translation: CASGTPFGASTDTQYF.

This clonotype was observed a few times. The chain joins TRBV4-1 to TRBJ2-1; 8 nucleotides match TRBD2. There are 16 residues in the CDR3. V gave up 3 bases and J gave up 5 bases; unmatched junction bases: 9. Germline CDR1 MGHRA, CDR2 YSYEKL. The CDR3 region is CASSQPPGLVNNEQFF. CDR3 bases: TGCGCCAGCAGCCAGCCCCCGGGACTAGTTAACAATGAGCAGTTCTTC.

The V call is TRBV7-4, the J call TRBJ2-7; D is undetermined. The V end was cut by 0 bases, the J end by 1 base, with 19 bases between. Per the germline V gene, CDR1 is SGHVT and CDR2 is SQSDAQ. The CDR3 loop spans 18 amino acids. Written as DNA, the CDR3 is TGTGCCAGCAGCTTAGCGCCCCCGCCGACGCGAGAATCCTACGAGCAGTACGTC. Encoded protein: CASSLAPPPTRESYEQYV.

The V call is TRBV6-2 or TRBV6-3, the J call TRBJ2-7; 7 bases line up with TRBD1. The V and J ends lost 7 bases and 7 bases, in that order; junction bases with no gene match: 13. Germline V CDR1 and CDR2: MNHEY, SVGEGT. The CDR3 contains 14 residues. As DNA, the CDR3 is TGTGCCAGCAATCACGGGACAGCCGCTTATGAGCAGTACGTC. It codes for CASNHGTAAYEQYV.

This clonotype was picked up a small number of times. V gene TRBV5-1 combines with J gene TRBJ2-1; D could derive from TRBD1 or TRBD2 (5 bases each). V was pared by 4 bases and J by 8 bases, with 19 bases between. The CDR3 extends over 15 amino acids. CDR1 is SGHRS and CDR2 is YFSETQ in the germline V gene. This chain's CDR3 is CASSLGVTPLDEQFF. The DNA for the CDR3 is TGCGCCAGCAGCCTGGGGGTGACCCCTTTAGATGAGCAGTTCTTC.

This clonotype has a handful of counts. V usage is TRBV18 and J usage is TRBJ2-1, with D possibly TRBD1 on 6 matching bases. V lost 5 bases and J 2 bases, leaving 16 bases between the germline ends. The CDR3 spans 16 residues. The germline CDR1 and CDR2 sequences are KGHSH and LQKENI. The CDR3 loop reads CASSRIRGQTYNEQFF. The DNA for the CDR3 is TGTGCCAGCTCAAGGATCCGCGGACAGACCTACAATGAGCAGTTCTTC. Full variable domain (outside the CDR3, taken from reference TRBV18 and TRBJ2-1): NAGVMQNPRHLVRRRGQEARLRCSPMKGHSHVYWYRQLPEEGLKFMVYLQKENIIDESGMPKERFSAEFPKEGPSILRIQQVVRGDSAAYFCASSRIRGQTYNEQFFGPGTRLTVL.

The chain carries TRBV6-2 or TRBV6-3 and TRBJ1-2; D is undetermined. Germline V gives CDR1 MNHEY, CDR2 SVGEGT. Trimming removed 4 bases at V and 5 bases at J, with 14 bases between. The CDR3 spans 14 residues. The CDR3 DNA is TGTGCCAGCAGTTGGCTGGGTTCAAATTATGGCTACACCTTC. This translates into CASSWLGSNYGYTF.

This clonotype was observed a few times. The chain has TRBV7-6 and TRBJ2-1; 7 positions agree with TRBD2. The V and J ends lost 3 bases and 6 bases, in that order; junction bases with no gene match: 5. This CDR3 contains 14 residues. Germline-derived CDR1 and CDR2 are SGHVS and FNYEAQ. The CDR3 nucleotides read TGTGCCAGCAGCTTTGGAGGGGAGGGCAATGAGCAGTTCTTC. The encoded protein is CASSFGGEGNEQFF.

The J gene is TRBJ2-1, the V gene TRBV20-1, with 10 bases fitting TRBD2. V gave up 4 bases and J gave up 2 bases; unmatched junction bases: 5. The CDR3 runs 15 residues. Germline-derived CDR1 and CDR2 are DFQATT and SNEGSKA (reference sequence). The CDR3 nucleotides are TGCAGTGCTATCGGACTAGCGGTGCCCTACAATGAGCAGTTCTTC. Translation gives CSAIGLAVPYNEQFF.

V is TRBV7-2 and J is TRBJ2-4; TRBD1 might be the D (5 bases). Germline loops: CDR1 SGHTA, CDR2 FQGNSA. The CDR3 loop spans 14 amino acids. The ends were cut back, 8 bases at V and 4 bases at J, with 15 bases in the middle. In DNA form, the CDR3 reads TGTGCCAGCGCCCTGGGGCCCCTGAAAAACATTCAGTACTTC. Amino acids: CASALGPLKNIQYF.

The V call is TRBV12-3 or TRBV12-4, the J call TRBJ1-5; TRBD1 matches 8 bases. Unmatched junction bases numbered 2, after V lost 6 bases and J lost 1 base. CDR3 length equals 14 residues. The CDR3 coding sequence is TGTGCCAGCAGCCGACAGGGGAGCAATCAGCCCCAGCATTTT. Its translation: CASSRQGSNQPQHF.

This chain links TRBV18 with TRBJ2-3; 9 bases are a match to TRBD2. This CDR3 is built from 16 residues. Losses at the gene ends were 6 bases for V and 4 bases for J; bases not matched to a gene: 11. Germline lookup yields CDR1 KGHSH and CDR2 LQKENI. The CDR3 is CASSPRGLAGSDTQYF. CDR3 coding DNA: TGTGCCAGCTCTCCCCGGGGGCTAGCGGGGTCAGATACGCAGTATTTT.

The chain couples TRBV12-3 or TRBV12-4 to TRBJ2-7, with D unclear. The CDR3 spans 11 residues. V lost 5 bases and J lost 1, with 3 bases in between. Here the CDR3 DNA reads TGTGCCAGCAGTATATCCTACGAGCAGTACTTC. Translating it yields CASSISYEQYF.

V usage is TRBV20-1 and J usage is TRBJ2-3, with 10 bases aligning to TRBD2. From germline, CDR1 is DFQATT and CDR2 SNEGSKA (reference sequence). Losses at the gene ends were 2 bases for V and 5 bases for J; bases not matched to a gene: 4. The CDR3 totals 14 residues. CDR3 nucleotide sequence: TGCAGTGCTAGAACTCAGCGGGGGGGAGATACGCAGTATTTT. Translated: CSARTQRGGDTQYF.

This clonotype was seen repeatedly, ten times or more. The CDR3 nucleotides read TGTGCCAGCAGCTCCGGAGGGGTCGGCGGGGGCAATCAGCCCCAGCATTTT. This translates into CASSSGGVGGGNQPQHF. The rearrangement uses TRBV7-2 and TRBJ1-5; TRBD1 is a possible D gene (5 bases). This CDR3 has 17 amino acids. The V end was cut by 4 bases, the J end by 2 bases, with 18 bases between. In germline, CDR1 is SGHTA, CDR2 FQGNSA.

This clonotype was picked up a small number of times. The rearrangement links TRBV5-6 to TRBJ2-7; 7 bases agree with TRBD1. CDR1 SGHDT and CDR2 YYEEEE come from the germline V gene. The J segment lost 6 bases and the V segment lost 3 bases, leaving 3 bases of the junction unmatched. The CDR3 is 12 residues long. The CDR3 reads CASSWDSGEQYV. For the CDR3, the DNA is TGTGCCAGCAGCTGGGACAGCGGCGAGCAGTACGTC.

This clonotype was observed a handful of times. The chain is built from TRBV12-3 or TRBV12-4 and TRBJ2-5; D is uncertain. The CDR3 is 15 amino acids. V shed 2 bases and J shed 5 bases, with 15 bases lying between them. This CDR3 is CASSLYTSIQETQYF. DNA of the CDR3: TGTGCCAGCAGTTTATACACCTCAATCCAGGAGACCCAGTACTTC.

This clonotype has a handful of counts. The genes are TRBV5-6 and TRBJ2-7; possibly TRBD1 for D (6 bases). Germline loops: CDR1 SGHDT, CDR2 YYEEEE. This CDR3 contains 18 residues. V was trimmed by 1 base and J by 0 bases, leaving 20 bases between them. Here the CDR3 reads CASSLNLAAGQTSYEQYV. CDR3 bases: TGTGCCAGCAGCTTGAACCTCGCGGCCGGACAGACCTCCTACGAGCAGTACGTC.

V is TRBV27 and J is TRBJ2-1; perhaps TRBD2 as D (5 bases). The germline gives CDR1 MNHEY, CDR2 SMNVEV (reference sequence). The V end was cut by 5 bases, the J end by 0 bases, with 14 bases between. The CDR3 contains 16 residues. The chain's CDR3 is CASSTYESGSYNEQFF. For the CDR3, the DNA is TGTGCCAGCAGTACCTATGAAAGCGGCTCCTACAATGAGCAGTTCTTC.

The chain combines TRBV30 with TRBJ1-3, with D uncertain. The CDR3 loop spans 15 amino acids. Germline V gene data show CDR1 as GTSNPN and CDR2 as SVGIG (reference sequence). V lost 3 bases and J 0 bases, leaving 12 bases between the germline ends. CDR3 DNA sequence: TGTGCCTGGAGCATCGCCAGCCGCTCTGGAAACACCATATATTTT. Its translation is CAWSIASRSGNTIYF. Together with reference TRBV30 and TRBJ1-3, the CDR3 gives the full variable domain: SQTIHQWPATLVQPVGSPLSLECTVEGTSNPNLYWYRQAAGRGLQLLFYSVGIGQISSEVPQNLSASRPQDRQFILSSKKLLLSDSGFYLCAWSIASRSGNTIYFGEGSWLTVV.